This is a list of T cell receptor beta chains from one sample in a study of blood T cell repertoires in COVID-19. Assay: immunoSEQ multiplex PCR; the TCRdb copy retains only in-frame clones and omits some. The table has roughly 270,000 clones, around 83% seen once. The specimen was PBMCs or T cells enriched from blood (not recorded which). The receptors shown here come from a man aged 40-50 years who had been exposed to COVID-19. Each CDR3 is given with its conserved first and last residue. A D gene is named only where the DNA matches it firmly. Where a row states a size, it is once, few, many or the class of an expanded clone; other rows omit it.

j_gene | abundance | v_gene | d_gene | CDR3nt | CDR3aa
TRBJ2-1 | few | TRBV30 | . | TGTGCCTGGAGTGTACCCGGGATTCGCTCCTACAATGAGCAGTTCTTC | CAWSVPGIRSYNEQFF
TRBJ1-6 | once | TRBV2 | . | TGTGCCAGCGACATTCCCAGCTCCTATAATTCACCCCTCCACTTT | CASDIPSSYNSPLHF
TRBJ1-2 | . | TRBV5-6 | . | TGTGCCAGCAGCTTGAGGCGGGGGTACTATGGCTACACCTTC | CASSLRRGYYGYTF
TRBJ2-3 | . | TRBV19 | . | TGTGCCAGTGGGAGCAACACAGATACGCAGTATTTT | CASGSNTDTQYF
TRBJ1-5 | . | TRBV2 | . | TGTGCCAGCGAGGGATGGGCAGATACTAGCAATCAGCCCCAGCATTTT | CASEGWADTSNQPQHF
TRBJ2-7 | . | TRBV19 | . | TGTGCCAGTAGTCGTCTAGCTTCAAACGAGCAGTACTTC | CASSRLASNEQYF
TRBJ1-1 | . | TRBV30 | . | TGTGCCTGGAGGGACAGCACTGAAGCTTTCTTT | CAWRDSTEAFF
TRBJ2-3 | . | TRBV10-3 | . | TGTGCCATCAGTGGTCAGAAGAGAACGACCCGAGGGTTGAGTTTAGCGCAGTATTTT | CAISGQKRTTRGLSLAQYF
TRBJ1-5 | . | TRBV18 | . | TGTGCCAGCTCACCAGCAGGGATCAATCAGCCCCAGCATTTT | CASSPAGINQPQHF
TRBJ2-1 | . | TRBV7-3 | . | TGTGCCAGCAGCTCCCCGGGTTTCTCCTACAATGAGCAGTTCTTC | CASSSPGFSYNEQFF
TRBJ1-1 | . | TRBV7-6 | . | TGTGCCAGCAGCTTATCAGTGAACACTGAAGCTTTCTTT | CASSLSVNTEAFF
TRBJ2-7 | . | TRBV11-2 | TRBD1 | TGTGCCAGCTCTGGGTGGGTAGGGACAGGGGCTAACTACGAGCAGTACTTC | CASSGWVGTGANYEQYF
TRBJ1-6 | once | TRBV30 | . | TGTGCCTGGACGGTGAGCGGGACAATAAATTCACCCCTCCACTTT | CAWTVSGTINSPLHF
TRBJ1-2 | . | TRBV7-6 | . | TGTGCCAGCACCACGGGAGGATCCTATGGCTACACCTTC | CASTTGGSYGYTF
TRBJ2-5 | once | TRBV5-1 | TRBD2 | TGCGCCAGCAGCTTCGGGCTAGCGGGGTTCGAGACCCAGTACTTC | CASSFGLAGFETQYF
TRBJ1-2 | . | TRBV19 | . | TGTGCCAGTAGTATCCCGACAGAAAACTATGGCTACACCTTC | CASSIPTENYGYTF
TRBJ2-6 | . | TRBV5-1 | . | TGCGCCAGCAGATCCGAGACTGGGGCCAACGTCCTGACTTTC | CASRSETGANVLTF
TRBJ2-4 | . | TRBV10-3 | . | TGTGCCATCAAGGGGGATACTGAAAAAAACATTCAGTACTTC | CAIKGDTEKNIQYF
TRBJ2-1 | . | TRBV4-1 | TRBD2 | TGCGCCAGCAGCCGCTCCGGGACTAGCGGGAGACCCCTGACTTGGTTCTTC | CASSRSGTSGRPLTWFF
TRBJ1-5 | . | TRBV3-1/TRBV3-2 | . | TGTGCCAGCAGCCAAGGAGTTGGTCAGCCCCAGCATTTT | CASSQGVGQPQHF
TRBJ2-7 | . | TRBV10-3 | TRBD1 | TGTGCCATCAGTGAAGGAGGACAGGGGGTATACGAGCAGTACTTC | CAISEGGQGVYEQYF
TRBJ2-6 | . | TRBV11-2 | TRBD2 | TGTGCCAGCAGCCCGCGAGCGGGGGTCGACTCTGGGGCCAACGTCCTGACTTTC | CASSPRAGVDSGANVLTF
TRBJ2-1 | . | TRBV5-1 | TRBD2 | TGCGCCAGCAGCCAATCGACTAGCCGCAATGAGCAGTTCTTC | CASSQSTSRNEQFF
TRBJ2-7 | many | TRBV4-2 | TRBD2 | TGTGCCAGCAGCCAAGTGACACTAGCGGGAGACGAGCAGTACTTC | CASSQVTLAGDEQYF
TRBJ2-1 | . | TRBV5-1 | TRBD2 | TGCGCAAGCAAACTAGCGGATGGGAATGAGCAGTTCTTC | CASKLADGNEQFF
TRBJ2-3 | . | TRBV13 | TRBD2 | TGTGCCAGCAGCGTGTCTAGCGGGAGATCCACAGATACGCAGTATTTT | CASSVSSGRSTDTQYF
TRBJ2-1 | . | TRBV9 | TRBD2 | TGTGCCAGCAGCGCTAGCGGGAGGAGGGATGAGCAGTTCTTC | CASSASGRRDEQFF
TRBJ1-1 | . | TRBV5-1 | TRBD1 | TGCGCCAGCTCAGAACAGGGGGCGAACACTGAAGCTTTCTTT | CASSEQGANTEAFF
TRBJ2-1 | . | TRBV7-9 | TRBD2 | TGTGCCAGCAGCTCCCGGGCCCCGGGACTAGCGGGAAATGAGCAGTTCTTC | CASSSRAPGLAGNEQFF
TRBJ2-1 | . | TRBV4-2 | TRBD2 | TGTGCCAGCAGCCCCCTCCAGCTAGCGGACAATGAGCAGTTCTTC | CASSPLQLADNEQFF
TRBJ2-5 | . | TRBV3-1/TRBV3-2 | . | TGTGCCAGCAGCCACAGGGGAGAGACCCAGTACTTC | CASSHRGETQYF
TRBJ2-7 | . | TRBV14 | TRBD2 | TGTGCCAGCAGCCAAGACGCTAGCGGGAGGGGGGAGCAGTACTTC | CASSQDASGRGEQYF
TRBJ2-7 | . | TRBV5-6 | TRBD1 | TGTGCCAGCAGCCCCCTCCAGGACAGGACCTACGAGCAGTACTTC | CASSPLQDRTYEQYF
TRBJ1-1 | many | TRBV6-4 | . | TGTGCCAGCAGTGGGTCAGATAACACTGAAGCTTTCTTT | CASSGSDNTEAFF
TRBJ1-1 | . | TRBV30 | . | TGTGCCTGGAGTTCAATGAACACTGAAGCTTTCTTT | CAWSSMNTEAFF
TRBJ2-1 | . | TRBV13 | TRBD1 | TGTGCCAGCAGCTACCCCGGGACAGAGGAACAGTTCTTC | CASSYPGTEEQFF
TRBJ2-3 | . | TRBV3-1/TRBV3-2 | TRBD2 | TGTGCCAGCAGCCAAGTGTCTGTTCGGACTAGCGGGACCCCCACCTTGGGTACGCAGTATTTT | CASSQVSVRTSGTPTLGTQYF
TRBJ2-7 | . | TRBV7-2 | . | TGTGCCAGCAGCTTAGGCGGGACAGTCTACGAGCAGTACTTC | CASSLGGTVYEQYF
TRBJ2-5 | . | TRBV11-2 | . | TGTGCCAGCAGCTTTACGACAGCATACCAAGAGACCCAGTACTTC | CASSFTTAYQETQYF
TRBJ1-1 | few | TRBV5-6 | TRBD1 | TGTGCCAGCAGCTTGTTAACAGGGGGCTGGAACACTGAAGCTTTCTTT | CASSLLTGGWNTEAFF
TRBJ2-5 | . | TRBV12-3/TRBV12-4 | . | TGTGCCAGCAGTTCTGGCCCCCGCGAGACCCAGTACTTC | CASSSGPRETQYF
TRBJ2-5 | . | TRBV7-6 | . | TGTGCCAGCAGCCAACGAGGGGGACACAAAGAGACCCAGTACTTC | CASSQRGGHKETQYF
TRBJ2-3 | . | TRBV30 | . | TGTGCCTGGAGCTTTGGGCAGAATACGCAGTATTTT | CAWSFGQNTQYF
TRBJ2-3 | . | TRBV3-1/TRBV3-2 | . | TGTGCCAGCAGCCAACGGGGAGAAAGGACGCAGTATTTT | CASSQRGERTQYF
TRBJ2-7 | once | TRBV7-2 | . | TGTGCCAGCAGCTTAGCGCACAGGGCGTACGAGCAGTACTTC | CASSLAHRAYEQYF
TRBJ2-2 | . | TRBV7-9 | . | TGTGCCAGCAGCACCCGACAGGGGACTATTGGGGAGCTGTTTTTT | CASSTRQGTIGELFF
TRBJ1-5 | . | TRBV7-8 | . | TGTGCCAGCAGCCCGGCGAATGGAGCCCAGCATTTT | CASSPANGAQHF
TRBJ2-7 | once | TRBV19 | . | TGTGCCAGTAGTTCTCGATATCGGTACGAGCAGTACTTC | CASSSRYRYEQYF
TRBJ2-1 | . | TRBV24-1 | . | TGTGCCACCAGTGTAGCGGTCCCCGGAACCAATGAGCAGTTCTTC | CATSVAVPGTNEQFF
TRBJ2-5 | . | TRBV5-6 | TRBD1 | TGTGCCAGCAGCTCACAGGGGCCGGCTCAAGAGACCCAGTACTTC | CASSSQGPAQETQYF
TRBJ2-7 | . | TRBV5-4 | TRBD2 | TGTGCCAGCAGCTCAATAGCGGGTTACACCTACGAGCAGTACTTC | CASSSIAGYTYEQYF
TRBJ1-5 | . | TRBV24-1 | . | TGTGCCACCAGTGGGGGGGGGATTAGCAATCAGCCCCAGCATTTT | CATSGGGISNQPQHF